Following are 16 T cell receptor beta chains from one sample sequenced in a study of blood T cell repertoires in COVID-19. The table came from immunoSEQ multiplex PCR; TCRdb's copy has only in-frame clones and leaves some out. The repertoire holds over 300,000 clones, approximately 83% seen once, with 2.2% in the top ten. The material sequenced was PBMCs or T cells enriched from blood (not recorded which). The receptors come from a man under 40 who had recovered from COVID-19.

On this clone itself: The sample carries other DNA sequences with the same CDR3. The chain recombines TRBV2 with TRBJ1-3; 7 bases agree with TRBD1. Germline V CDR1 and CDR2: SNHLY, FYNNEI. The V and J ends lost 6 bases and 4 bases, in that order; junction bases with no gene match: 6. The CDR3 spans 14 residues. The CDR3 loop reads CASSPTGTGNTIYF. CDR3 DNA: TGTGCCAGCAGCCCGACAGGGACAGGAAACACCATATATTTT.

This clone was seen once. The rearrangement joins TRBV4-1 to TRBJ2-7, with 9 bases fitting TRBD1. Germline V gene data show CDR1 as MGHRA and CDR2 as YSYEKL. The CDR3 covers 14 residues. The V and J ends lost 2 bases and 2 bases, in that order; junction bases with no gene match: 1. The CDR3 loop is CASSQRDRAYEQYF. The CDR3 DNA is TGCGCCAGCAGCCAACGGGACAGGGCCTACGAGCAGTACTTC.

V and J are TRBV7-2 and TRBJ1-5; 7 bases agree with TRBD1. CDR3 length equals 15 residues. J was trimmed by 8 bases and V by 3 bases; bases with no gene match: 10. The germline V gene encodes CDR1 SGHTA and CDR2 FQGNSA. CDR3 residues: CASSFTGTAREPQHF. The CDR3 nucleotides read TGTGCCAGCAGCTTCACCGGGACAGCAAGGGAGCCCCAGCATTTT.

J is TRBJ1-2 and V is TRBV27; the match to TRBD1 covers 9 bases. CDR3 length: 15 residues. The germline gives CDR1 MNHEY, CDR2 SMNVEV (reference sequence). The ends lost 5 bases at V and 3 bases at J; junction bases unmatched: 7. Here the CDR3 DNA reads TGTGCCAGCAGTGTTAGTGGACAGGGGCACTATGGCTACACCTTC. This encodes CASSVSGQGHYGYTF.

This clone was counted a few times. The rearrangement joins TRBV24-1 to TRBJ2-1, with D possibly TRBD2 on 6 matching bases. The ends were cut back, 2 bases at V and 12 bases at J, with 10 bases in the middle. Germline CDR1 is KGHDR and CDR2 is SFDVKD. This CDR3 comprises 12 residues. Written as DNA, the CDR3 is TGTGCCACCAGTGATTCAGTGCGGGGGCAGTTCTTC. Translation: CATSDSVRGQFF.

Here the CDR3 reads CASTNAQQGVHYGYTF. The CDR3 DNA sequence: TGTGCCAGCACCAACGCGCAACAGGGGGTACACTATGGCTACACCTTC. The chain is built from TRBV5-8 and TRBJ1-2; 8 positions match TRBD1. Trimming removed 6 bases from V and 3 bases from J; junction bases left unmatched: 13. The CDR3 totals 16 residues. Germline CDR1 SGHTS, CDR2 YDEGEE.

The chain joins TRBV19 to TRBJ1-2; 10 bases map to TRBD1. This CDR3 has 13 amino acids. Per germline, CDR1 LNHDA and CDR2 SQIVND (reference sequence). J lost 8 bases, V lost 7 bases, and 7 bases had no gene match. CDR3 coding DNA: TGTGCCAGTACCCGCGGGACAGGGGACGGCTACACCTTC. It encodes CASTRGTGDGYTF.

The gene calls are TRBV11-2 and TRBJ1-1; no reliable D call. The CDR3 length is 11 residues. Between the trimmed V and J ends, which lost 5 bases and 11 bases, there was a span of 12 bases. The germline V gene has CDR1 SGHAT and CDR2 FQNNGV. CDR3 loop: CASSRGLAAFF. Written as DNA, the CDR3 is TGTGCCAGCAGCCGCGGTTTGGCGGCTTTCTTT.

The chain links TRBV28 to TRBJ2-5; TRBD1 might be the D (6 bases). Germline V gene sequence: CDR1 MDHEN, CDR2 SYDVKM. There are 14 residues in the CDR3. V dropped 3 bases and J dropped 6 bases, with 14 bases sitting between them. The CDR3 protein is CASSFRDKIKTQYF. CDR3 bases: TGTGCCAGCAGTTTTAGGGACAAGATAAAGACCCAGTACTTC.

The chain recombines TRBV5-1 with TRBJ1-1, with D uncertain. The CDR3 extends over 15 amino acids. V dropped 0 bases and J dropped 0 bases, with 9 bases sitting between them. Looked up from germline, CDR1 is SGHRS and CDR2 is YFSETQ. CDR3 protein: CASSLEADMNTEAFF. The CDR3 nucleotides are TGCGCCAGCAGCTTGGAGGCAGACATGAACACTGAAGCTTTCTTT.

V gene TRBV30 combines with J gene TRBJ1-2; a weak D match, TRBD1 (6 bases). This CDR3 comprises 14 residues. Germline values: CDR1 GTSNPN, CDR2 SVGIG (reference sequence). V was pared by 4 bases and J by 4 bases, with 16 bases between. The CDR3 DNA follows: TGTGCCTGGATCCCTTTCGAACAGGGCTATGGCTACACCTTC. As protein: CAWIPFEQGYGYTF.

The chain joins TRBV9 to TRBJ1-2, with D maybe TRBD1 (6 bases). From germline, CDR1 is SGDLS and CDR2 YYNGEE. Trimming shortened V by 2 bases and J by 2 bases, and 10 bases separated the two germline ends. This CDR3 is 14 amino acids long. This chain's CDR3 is CASSVSGGNYGYTF. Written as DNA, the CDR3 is TGTGCCAGCAGCGTGTCTGGGGGCAACTATGGCTACACCTTC.

DNA for the CDR3: TGTGCCAGCAGCGCGGGAGGATCTACTAACTATGGCTACACCTTC. Translation: CASSAGGSTNYGYTF. The chain links TRBV5-5 to TRBJ1-2, with D uncertain. The germline gives CDR1 SGHKS, CDR2 YYEKEE (reference sequence). The germline V and J ends were trimmed by 4 bases and 0 bases, with 13 bases remaining between them. This CDR3 region has 15 residues.

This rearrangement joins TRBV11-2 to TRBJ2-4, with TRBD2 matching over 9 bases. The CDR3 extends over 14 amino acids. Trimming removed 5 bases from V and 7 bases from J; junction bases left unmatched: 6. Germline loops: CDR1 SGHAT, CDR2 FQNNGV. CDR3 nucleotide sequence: TGTGCCAGCAGCCCTATAGCGGGGGCCAACATTCAGTACTTC. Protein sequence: CASSPIAGANIQYF.

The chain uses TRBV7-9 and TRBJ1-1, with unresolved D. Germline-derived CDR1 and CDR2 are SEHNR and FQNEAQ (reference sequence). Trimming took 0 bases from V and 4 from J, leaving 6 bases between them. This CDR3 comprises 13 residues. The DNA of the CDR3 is TGTGCCAGCAGCTTAGCGCGGATCACTGAAGCTTTCTTT. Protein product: CASSLARITEAFF.

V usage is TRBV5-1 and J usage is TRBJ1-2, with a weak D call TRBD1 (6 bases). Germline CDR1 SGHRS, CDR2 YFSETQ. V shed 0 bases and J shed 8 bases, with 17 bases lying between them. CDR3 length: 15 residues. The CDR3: CASSLGAQGRVGYTF. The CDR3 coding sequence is TGCGCCAGCAGCTTGGGTGCACAGGGTCGAGTCGGCTACACCTTC.